This paragraph reports one T cell receptor (beta chain). The record originates from a study of blood T cell repertoires in COVID-19. Turning to the study itself: Samples representing acute and convalescent COVID-19 were sourced from the United States, Italy and Spain. Sources were T cells, B-cell-depleted T cells, or PBMCs; the material itself was cDNA or gDNA.

Source study methods: Scientists estimated how many nucleated cells there were by amplifying reference gene primers. Repertoires were generated with immunoSEQ multiplex PCR, while TCRdb's copy carries only in-frame clones and drops some. V and J calls and clone size are as listed in that table; D and trimming were resolved from the DNA. The table lists some 390,000 clones, around 87% of them singletons. The CDR3 totals 13 residues. V gave up 10 bases and J gave up 3 bases; unmatched junction bases: 8. The germline V gene encodes CDR1 MDHEN and CDR2 SYDVKM. The material sequenced was peripheral blood. The TCR was taken from a woman aged 60 to 75 with COVID-19, enrolled during active disease. The chain recombines TRBV28 with TRBJ2-5; the match to TRBD1 covers 7 bases. Here the CDR3 DNA reads TGTGCCACAGCCGGGACAGAAAAAGAGACCCAGTACTTC. Translating gives CATAGTEKETQYF.